Listed below are T cell receptor beta chains from one sample, sequenced in a study of regulatory T cells in long-lasting Graves disease. One entry per CDR3 protein, called by TCRdb with MiXCR from the multiplex PCR reads. The table lists about 470,000 distinct CDR3 sequences, 20% to 25% of them singletons. The material sequenced was peripheral blood mononuclear cells (PBMCs), taken when the disease was refractory, from a patient treated with antithyroid drugs. These receptors all stem from a female donor with Graves disease. Each CDR3 is given with its conserved first and last residue. D genes are given only for firm matches. Clone size appears in some rows only: once, few, many, or a class for an expanded clone.

v_call,d_call,j_call,clone_size,cdr3_nt,cdr3_aa
TRBV2,NA,TRBJ2-5,NA,TGTGCCAGCACGGGCGGGGTTGGGCAGACCCAGTACTTC,CASTGGVGQTQYF
TRBV20-1,NA,TRBJ2-5,NA,TGCAGTGCGGGGTCGACAGAACAAGAGACCCAGTACTTC,CSAGSTEQETQYF
TRBV25-1,TRBD1,TRBJ2-7,NA,TGTGCCAGCAGTGAATCCCAGGGGGTCTCCCCCTACGAGCAGTACTTC,CASSESQGVSPYEQYF
TRBV9,TRBD1,TRBJ1-5,NA,TGTGCCAGCAGCCCTGGGACAGGACTTAATCAGCCCCAGCATTTT,CASSPGTGLNQPQHF
TRBV20-1,NA,TRBJ2-7,NA,TGCAGTGCTAAGAGGGCAGAGCGAGGGTCCTACGAGCAGTACTTC,CSAKRAERGSYEQYF
TRBV28,NA,TRBJ1-2,many,TGTGCCAGCAGCTTCCTCCGGGGGGCCTATGGCTACACCTTC,CASSFLRGAYGYTF
TRBV3-1,NA,TRBJ2-7,NA,TGTGCCAGCAGCCCCCTCGACAGCTCCTACGAGCAGTACTTC,CASSPLDSSYEQYF
TRBV20-1,NA,TRBJ2-7,NA,TGCAGTGCTGGAGACGGGACACAGCCCGAGCAGTACTTC,CSAGDGTQPEQYF
TRBV10-3,TRBD1,TRBJ2-5,once,TGTGCCATCAGTGGGCCCGGGACAGAGGGCCGGGAGACCCAGTACTTC,CAISGPGTEGRETQYF
TRBV12-3/TRBV12-4,NA,TRBJ1-2,many,TGTGCCAGCAGTTTGCTAGGGCGGGGGACGACCCTAGCTAACTATGGCTACACCTTC,CASSLLGRGTTLANYGYTF
TRBV20-1,NA,TRBJ1-2,many,TGCAGTGCTAGAATAACGACAGAAATCTATGGCTACACCTTC,CSARITTEIYGYTF
TRBV29-1,TRBD1,TRBJ2-7,few,TGCAGCGTTGGCCGACAGGGTTTGGGGGAGCAGTACTTC,CSVGRQGLGEQYF
TRBV28,NA,TRBJ1-1,many,TGTGCCAGCAGTTTATCTACCACGGGGGGCACTGAAGCTTTCTTT,CASSLSTTGGTEAFF
TRBV28,NA,TRBJ2-2,many,TGTGCCAGCAGGGAGACCGGGGAGCTGTTTTTT,CASRETGELFF
TRBV2,TRBD1,TRBJ2-5,many,TGTGCCAGCAGCTTCATTATCGGGGACAGCCAAGAGACCCAGTACTTC,CASSFIIGDSQETQYF
TRBV12-3/TRBV12-4,TRBD1,TRBJ1-1,many,TGTGCCAGCAGGCCAGACAGGGAGAATACTGAAGCTTTCTTT,CASRPDRENTEAFF
TRBV20-1,NA,TRBJ1-5,many,TGCAGTGCTCAGGACGGAGAAACTAATCAGCCCCAGCATTTT,CSAQDGETNQPQHF
TRBV6-2/TRBV6-3,NA,TRBJ1-5,many,TGTGCCAGCAGGGACAGTAATCAGCCCCAGCATTTT,CASRDSNQPQHF
TRBV28,NA,TRBJ2-1,NA,TGTGCCAGCATTTCGCGTCGATTCAGGAAGGCCTCCTACAATGAGCAGTTCTTC,CASISRRFRKASYNEQFF
TRBV20-1,TRBD1,TRBJ1-5,NA,TGCAGTGCTAGACGGGGGACAGGGAAAGGGTATAGCAATCAGCCCCAGCATTTT,CSARRGTGKGYSNQPQHF
TRBV10-1,NA,TRBJ2-7,many,TGCGCCAGCAGTGATGCCGGGAACTCCTACGAGCAGTACTTC,CASSDAGNSYEQYF
TRBV30,NA,TRBJ2-1,few,TGTGCCTGGAGTGTACGAGGCGGGGACAATGAGCAGTTCTTC,CAWSVRGGDNEQFF
TRBV20-1,NA,TRBJ2-2,NA,TGCAGTGCTAGGGGTCGGACGAACACCGGGGAGCTGTTTTTT,CSARGRTNTGELFF
TRBV13,TRBD1,TRBJ2-7,NA,TGTGCCAGCAGCCCGGACAGGGGGGTGAGCGACGAGCAGTACTTC,CASSPDRGVSDEQYF
TRBV28,NA,TRBJ1-1,many,TGTGCCAGCAGTTTGGAAGATACTTCTGAAGCTTTCTTT,CASSLEDTSEAFF
TRBV15,NA,TRBJ1-5,NA,TGTGCCACCAGCAGATACGGGGCGAATAGCAATCAGCCCCAGCATTTT,CATSRYGANSNQPQHF
TRBV19,TRBD1,TRBJ2-7,once,TGTGCCAGTAGTATAGCCAGGGGGCGAGGCGAGCAGTACTTC,CASSIARGRGEQYF
TRBV12-3/TRBV12-4,TRBD2,TRBJ2-7,NA,TGTGCCAGCAGTTTTGGTAGCGGGGGTCACGAGCAGTACTTC,CASSFGSGGHEQYF